A single sample gave rise to the 6 T cell receptor beta chains below, sequenced in a study of cytomegalovirus exposure and HLA in healthy donors. The PCR made use of 60 Vbeta and 13 Jbeta primers. Assay: immunoSEQ multiplex PCR; the TCRdb copy retains only in-frame clones and omits some. The sample records some 160,000 clones, around 77% being singletons. Sequencing was carried out using PBMCs. The receptors were sampled from a man in his fifties in good health and CMV-seropositive.

CDR3 DNA sequence: TGTGCCAGCAGTCTCAGGGTCCAACGGGAAAAACTGTTTTTT. Protein product: CASSLRVQREKLFF. The chain is built from TRBV6-5 and TRBJ1-4; TRBD1 is a possible D gene (5 bases). CDR3 length: 14 amino acids. Trimming cost V 5 bases and J 8 bases, with 15 bases left between them. Germline values: CDR1 MNHEY, CDR2 SVGAGI.

The chain carries TRBV5-4 and TRBJ2-1, with a possible D match to TRBD2 (6 bases). Germline CDR1 and CDR2: SGHNT and YYREEE (reference sequence). V was trimmed by 4 bases and J by 0 bases, leaving 14 bases between them. CDR3 size: 16 residues. This chain's CDR3 is CASSRTGGSSYNEQFF. Here the CDR3 DNA reads TGTGCCAGCAGCAGGACCGGGGGTAGCTCCTACAATGAGCAGTTCTTC.

The rearrangement links TRBV4-3 to TRBJ1-6; perhaps TRBD1 as D (5 bases). This CDR3 has 14 residues. From germline, CDR1 is LGHNA and CDR2 YSLEER. Trimming cost V 1 base and J 7 bases, with 8 bases left between them. Written as DNA, the CDR3 is TGCGCCAGCAGCCAAGGACAGAGGAATTCACCCCTCCACTTT. It is translated as CASSQGQRNSPLHF.

The chain combines TRBV25-1 with TRBJ1-4; 10 bases line up with TRBD1. The junction had 5 bases not matched to a gene; V was cut back by 6 bases and J by 1 base. CDR1 and CDR2 (germline): MGHDK, SYGVNS. This CDR3 has 16 residues. The CDR3 here is CASSSGQGLTNEKLFF. The CDR3 DNA sequence: TGTGCCAGCAGCTCGGGACAGGGGTTAACTAATGAAAAACTGTTTTTT.

The rearrangement links TRBV2 to TRBJ2-7, with 7 bases aligning to TRBD2. V lost 9 bases and J lost 2; bases outside the gene matches: 10. This CDR3 contains 14 residues. Germline V gives CDR1 SNHLY, CDR2 FYNNEI. CDR3 sequence: CARNSRGGTYEQYF. The CDR3 DNA reads TGTGCCAGAAACTCCCGCGGGGGTACCTACGAGCAGTACTTC.

The chain employs TRBV28 and TRBJ2-7; 8 bases are shared with TRBD1. In germline, CDR1 is MDHEN, CDR2 SYDVKM. The V gene end was trimmed by 5 bases and the J gene end by 2 bases; junction bases not matched to a gene: 8. The CDR3 has 15 residues. CDR3 sequence reads: CASSILGQGPYEQYF. The CDR3 nucleotides read TGTGCCAGCAGTATTCTCGGACAGGGACCCTACGAGCAGTACTTC.